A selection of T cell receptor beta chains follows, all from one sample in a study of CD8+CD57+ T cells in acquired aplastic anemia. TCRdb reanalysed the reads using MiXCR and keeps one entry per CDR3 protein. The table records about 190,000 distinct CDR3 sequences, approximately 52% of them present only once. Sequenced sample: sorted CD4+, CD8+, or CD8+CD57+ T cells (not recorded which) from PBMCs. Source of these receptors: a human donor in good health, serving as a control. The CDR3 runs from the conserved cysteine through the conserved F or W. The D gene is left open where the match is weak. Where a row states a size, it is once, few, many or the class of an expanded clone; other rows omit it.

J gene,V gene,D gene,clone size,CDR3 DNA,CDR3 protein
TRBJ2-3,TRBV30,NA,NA,TGTGCCTGGAGTGACAGGGTAACAGATACGCAGTATTTT,CAWSDRVTDTQYF
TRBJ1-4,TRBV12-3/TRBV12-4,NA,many,TGTGCCAGCAGACCGGGACGTTTTGGGAGTGAAAAACTGTTTTTT,CASRPGRFGSEKLFF
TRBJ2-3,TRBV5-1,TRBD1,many,TGCGCCAGCAGCCCAGGACAGGGAACAGATACGCAGTATTTT,CASSPGQGTDTQYF
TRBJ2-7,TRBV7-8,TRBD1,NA,TGTGCCAGCAGCTACCGGACAGGGGGCCTCTACGAGCAGTACTTC,CASSYRTGGLYEQYF
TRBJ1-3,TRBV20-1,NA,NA,TGCAGTTCGACTTCAGGAAACACCATATATTTT,CSSTSGNTIYF
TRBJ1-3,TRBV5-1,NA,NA,TGCGCCAGCAGCTTGGACAGTCCTACGGGAAACACCATATATTTT,CASSLDSPTGNTIYF
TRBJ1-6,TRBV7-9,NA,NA,TGTGCCAGCAGCTTAGAAGTGGCGACAAATAATTCACCCCTCCACTTT,CASSLEVATNNSPLHF
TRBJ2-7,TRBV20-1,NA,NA,TGCAGTGCTGTGGAGGCCTCTGGAGAGCAGTACTTC,CSAVEASGEQYF
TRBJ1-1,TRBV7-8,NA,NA,TGTGCCAGCAGCCCAAGGACATTCACTGAAGCTTTCTTT,CASSPRTFTEAFF
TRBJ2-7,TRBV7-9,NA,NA,TGTGCCAGCAGCTTAGACAGAACGAGCTCCTACGAGCAGTACTTC,CASSLDRTSSYEQYF
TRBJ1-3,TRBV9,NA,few,TGTGCCAGCAGCGGAGGGGGCTCTGGAAACACCATATATTTT,CASSGGGSGNTIYF
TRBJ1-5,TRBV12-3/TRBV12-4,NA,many,TGTGCCAGCAGCCCCCCGGGTCCCATTCAGCCCCAGCATTTT,CASSPPGPIQPQHF
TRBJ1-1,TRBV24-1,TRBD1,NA,TGTGCCACCAGTGAGCCGACAGGGAAAACTTTCTTT,CATSEPTGKTFF
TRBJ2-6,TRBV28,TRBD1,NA,TGTGCCAGCAGTTTAGACAGGGGGTCCAACGTCCTGACTTTC,CASSLDRGSNVLTF
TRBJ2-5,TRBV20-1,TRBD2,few,TGCAGTGCTAGAAGCGGGACCGGTGAGACCCAGTACTTC,CSARSGTGETQYF
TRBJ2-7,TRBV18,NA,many,TGTGCCAGCTCACCACCGGGTAGGGCTCACGAGCAGTACTTC,CASSPPGRAHEQYF
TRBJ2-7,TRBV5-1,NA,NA,TGCGCCAGCAGCTTGGCCGTTTCCGGGGGGCACATGTACTTC,CASSLAVSGGHMYF
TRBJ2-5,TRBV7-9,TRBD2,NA,TGTGCCAGCAGCACCACTAGCGGGAGTCAAGAGACCCAGTACTTC,CASSTTSGSQETQYF
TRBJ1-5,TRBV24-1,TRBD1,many,TGTGCCACCAGTCCATCGACAGGGCTGGGTAGCAATCAGCCCCAGCATTTT,CATSPSTGLGSNQPQHF
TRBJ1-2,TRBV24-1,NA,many,TGTGCCACCAGTGACCACACCGTGGGTAGGGGCTACACCTTC,CATSDHTVGRGYTF
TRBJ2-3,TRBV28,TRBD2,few,TGTGCCAGCAGATTTAGCGGGGGAGGGTACGCCGATACGCAGTATTTT,CASRFSGGGYADTQYF
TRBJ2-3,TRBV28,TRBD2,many,TGTGCCAGCACCCGATCAGGGACTAGATCTGATACGCAGTATTTT,CASTRSGTRSDTQYF
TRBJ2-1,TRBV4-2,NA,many,TGTGCCAGCAGCCGGAGCACGGGGGGCAAATCGTATGAGCAGTTCTTC,CASSRSTGGKSYEQFF
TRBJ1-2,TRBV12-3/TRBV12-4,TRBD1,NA,TGTGCCAGCAGTTTTGCAGGGGGCAACTATGGCTACACCTTC,CASSFAGGNYGYTF
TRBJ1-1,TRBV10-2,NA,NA,TGCGCCAGCAGTGACCCGGACGCCCTTTTGAACACTGAAGCTTTCTTT,CASSDPDALLNTEAFF
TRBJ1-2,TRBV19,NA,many,TGTGCCAGTAGTATCGACCCCAACTACTCCGGCTACACCTTC,CASSIDPNYSGYTF
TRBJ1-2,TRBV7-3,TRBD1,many,TGTGCCAGCAGCTTAACGGGGGACAGGAGTAACTATGGCTACACCTTC,CASSLTGDRSNYGYTF
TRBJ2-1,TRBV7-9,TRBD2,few,TGTGCCAGCAGGGGACTAGGCATCGACAATGAGCAGTTCTTC,CASRGLGIDNEQFF
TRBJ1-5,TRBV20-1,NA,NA,TGCAGTGCAACGATACAGCCCCAGCATTTT,CSATIQPQHF
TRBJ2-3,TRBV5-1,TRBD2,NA,TGCGCCAGCAGCCCGGGGGGTATGGGCACAGATACGCAGTATTTT,CASSPGGMGTDTQYF
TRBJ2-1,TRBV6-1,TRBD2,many,TGTGCCAGCAGCCGACGCGGGGGGCTCAATGAGCAGTTCTTC,CASSRRGGLNEQFF
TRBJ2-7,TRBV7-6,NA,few,TGTGCCAGCAGCTTACGAGGGAACTCCTACGAGCAGTACTTC,CASSLRGNSYEQYF
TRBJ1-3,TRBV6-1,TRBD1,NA,TGTGCCAGCACTATAGGACAGGGCTTAGGCTACACCATATATTTT,CASTIGQGLGYTIYF
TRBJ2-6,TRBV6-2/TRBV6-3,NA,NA,TGTGCCAGCACCGGACAGATCTCTGGGGCCAACGTCCTGACTTTC,CASTGQISGANVLTF
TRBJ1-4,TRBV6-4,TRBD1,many,TGTGCCAGCAGTGAGGACAGGGGTGAAAAACTGTTTTTT,CASSEDRGEKLFF